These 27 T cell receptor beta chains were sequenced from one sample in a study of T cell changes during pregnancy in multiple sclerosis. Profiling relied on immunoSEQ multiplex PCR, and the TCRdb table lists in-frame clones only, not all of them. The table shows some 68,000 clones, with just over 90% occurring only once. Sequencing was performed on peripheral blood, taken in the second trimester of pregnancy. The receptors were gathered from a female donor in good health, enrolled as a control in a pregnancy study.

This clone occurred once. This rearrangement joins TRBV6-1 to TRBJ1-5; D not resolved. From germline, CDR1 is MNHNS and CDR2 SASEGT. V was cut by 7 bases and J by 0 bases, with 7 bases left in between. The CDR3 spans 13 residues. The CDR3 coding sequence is TGTGCCAGCACGCAGTATAGCAATCAGCCCCAGCATTTT. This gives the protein CASTQYSNQPQHF.

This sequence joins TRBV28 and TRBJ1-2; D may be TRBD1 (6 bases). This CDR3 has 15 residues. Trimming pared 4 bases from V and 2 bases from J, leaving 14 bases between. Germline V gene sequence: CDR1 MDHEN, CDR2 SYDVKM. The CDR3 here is CASSSSEGENYGYTF. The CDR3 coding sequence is TGTGCCAGCAGTTCCTCTGAGGGGGAGAACTATGGCTACACCTTC.

CDR3 sequence (DNA): TGTGCCAGCAGCAAGAAGCGGGACTACGGGGAGCTGTTTTTT. It specifies CASSKKRDYGELFF. J is TRBJ2-2 and V is TRBV9; 7 bases fit TRBD2. Per the germline V gene, CDR1 is SGDLS and CDR2 is YYNGEE. Germline trimming cut 4 bases from V and 7 bases from J; bases unmatched to any gene: 7. There are 14 residues in the CDR3.

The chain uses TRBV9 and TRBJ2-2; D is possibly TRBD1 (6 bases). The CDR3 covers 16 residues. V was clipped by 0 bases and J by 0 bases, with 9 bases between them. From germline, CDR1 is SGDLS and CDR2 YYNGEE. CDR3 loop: CASSVAGDPNTGELFF. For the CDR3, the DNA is TGTGCCAGCAGCGTAGCAGGGGACCCGAACACCGGGGAGCTGTTTTTT.

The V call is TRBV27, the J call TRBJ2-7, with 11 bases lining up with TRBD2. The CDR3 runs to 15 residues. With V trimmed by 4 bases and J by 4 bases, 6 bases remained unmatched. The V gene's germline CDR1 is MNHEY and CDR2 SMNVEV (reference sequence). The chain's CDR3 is CASSSVAGGIYEQYF. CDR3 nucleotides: TGTGCCAGCAGTTCGGTAGCGGGAGGGATTTACGAGCAGTACTTC.

In DNA, the CDR3 is TGTGCCAGCAGTTACTCCGGAGATACGCAGTATTTT. Amino acid sequence: CASSYSGDTQYF. This chain links TRBV6-6 with TRBJ2-3, with D uncertain. V lost 0 bases and J lost 5, with 3 bases in between. The CDR3 runs to 12 residues. Germline CDR1 is MNHNY and CDR2 is SVGAGI (reference sequence).

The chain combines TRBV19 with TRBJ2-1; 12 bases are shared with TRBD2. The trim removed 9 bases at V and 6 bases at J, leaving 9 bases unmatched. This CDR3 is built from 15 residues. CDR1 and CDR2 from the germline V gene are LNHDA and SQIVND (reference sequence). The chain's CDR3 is CASSNRGLAGNEQFF. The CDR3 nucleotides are TGTGCCAGCTCGAACCGGGGACTAGCGGGCAATGAGCAGTTCTTC.

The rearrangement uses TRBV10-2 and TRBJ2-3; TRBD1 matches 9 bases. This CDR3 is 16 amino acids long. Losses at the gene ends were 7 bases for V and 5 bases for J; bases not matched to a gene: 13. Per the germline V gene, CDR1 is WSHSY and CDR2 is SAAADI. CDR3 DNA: TGCGCCAGCACGGACAGGGGAATATGGGTTGGAGATACGCAGTATTTT. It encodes CASTDRGIWVGDTQYF.

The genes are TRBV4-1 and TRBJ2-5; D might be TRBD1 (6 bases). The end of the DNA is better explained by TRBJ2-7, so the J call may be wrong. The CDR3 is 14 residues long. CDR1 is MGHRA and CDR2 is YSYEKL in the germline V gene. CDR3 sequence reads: CASSQEQGPYEQYF. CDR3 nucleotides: TGCGCCAGCAGCCAAGAGCAGGGGCCCTACGAGCAGTACTTC.

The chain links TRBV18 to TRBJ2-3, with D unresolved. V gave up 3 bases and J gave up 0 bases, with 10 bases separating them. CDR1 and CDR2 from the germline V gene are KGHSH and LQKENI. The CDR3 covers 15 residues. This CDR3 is CASSPVGASTDTQYF. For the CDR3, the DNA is TGTGCCAGCTCACCGGTGGGCGCTAGCACAGATACGCAGTATTTT. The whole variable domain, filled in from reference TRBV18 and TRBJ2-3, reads NAGVMQNPRHLVRRRGQEARLRCSPMKGHSHVYWYRQLPEEGLKFMVYLQKENIIDESGMPKERFSAEFPKEGPSILRIQQVVRGDSAAYFCASSPVGASTDTQYFGPGTRLTVL.

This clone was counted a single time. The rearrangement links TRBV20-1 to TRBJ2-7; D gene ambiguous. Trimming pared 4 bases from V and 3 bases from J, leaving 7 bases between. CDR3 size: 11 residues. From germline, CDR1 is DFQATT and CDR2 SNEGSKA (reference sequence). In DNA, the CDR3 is TGCAGTGCTATTTCAGACTACGAGCAGTACTTC. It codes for CSAISDYEQYF.

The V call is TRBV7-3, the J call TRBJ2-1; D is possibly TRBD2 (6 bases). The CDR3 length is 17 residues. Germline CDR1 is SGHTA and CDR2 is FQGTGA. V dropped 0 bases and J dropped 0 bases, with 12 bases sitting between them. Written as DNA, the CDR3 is TGTGCCAGCAGCTTAACGGCGGGACCCCGCTCCTACAATGAGCAGTTCTTC. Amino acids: CASSLTAGPRSYNEQFF.

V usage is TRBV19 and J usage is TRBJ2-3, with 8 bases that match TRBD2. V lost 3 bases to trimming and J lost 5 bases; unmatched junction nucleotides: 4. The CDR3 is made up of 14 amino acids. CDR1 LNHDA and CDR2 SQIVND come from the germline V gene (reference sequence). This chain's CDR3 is CASSIGGAKDTQYF. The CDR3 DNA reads TGTGCCAGTAGTATCGGGGGGGCCAAAGATACGCAGTATTTT.

Here the CDR3 reads CASIRQGENGYTF. The CDR3 region has the DNA TGTGCCAGCATTCGACAGGGGGAAAATGGCTACACCTTC. This chain joins TRBV28 and TRBJ1-2; 9 nucleotides agree with TRBD1. The CDR3 has 13 amino acids. The germline V gene encodes CDR1 MDHEN and CDR2 SYDVKM. V trimming: 7 bases; J trimming: 6 bases; junction bases outside the gene matches: 6.

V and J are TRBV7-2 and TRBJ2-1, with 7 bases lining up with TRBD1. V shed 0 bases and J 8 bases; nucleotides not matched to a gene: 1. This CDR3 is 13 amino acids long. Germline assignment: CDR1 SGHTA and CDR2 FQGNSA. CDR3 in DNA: TGTGCCAGCAGCTTAGCGCAGGGGGATGAGCAGTTCTTC. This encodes CASSLAQGDEQFF. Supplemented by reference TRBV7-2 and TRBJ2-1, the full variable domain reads GAGVSQSPSNKVTEKGKDVELRCDPISGHTALYWYRQSLGQGLEFLIYFQGNSAPDKSGLPSDRFSAERTGGSVSTLTIQRTQQEDSAVYLCASSLAQGDEQFFGPGTRLTVL.

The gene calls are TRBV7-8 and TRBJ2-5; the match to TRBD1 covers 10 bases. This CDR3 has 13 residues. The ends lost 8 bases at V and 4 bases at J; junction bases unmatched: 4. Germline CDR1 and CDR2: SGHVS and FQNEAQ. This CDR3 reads CASRQGAGETQYF. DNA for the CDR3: TGTGCCAGCCGACAGGGGGCGGGAGAGACCCAGTACTTC. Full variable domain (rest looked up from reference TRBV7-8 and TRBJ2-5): GAGVSQSPRYKVAKRGQDVALRCDPISGHVSLFWYQQALGQGPEFLTYFQNEAQLDKSGLPSDRFFAERPEGSVSTLKIQRTQQEDSAVYLCASRQGAGETQYFGPGTRLLVL.

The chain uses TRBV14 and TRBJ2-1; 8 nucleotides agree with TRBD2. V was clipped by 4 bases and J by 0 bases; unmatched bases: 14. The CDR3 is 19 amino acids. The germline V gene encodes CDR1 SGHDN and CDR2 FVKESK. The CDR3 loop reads CASSRGTSGLISSYNEQFF. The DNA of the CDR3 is TGTGCCAGCAGCCGAGGAACTAGCGGACTGATAAGCTCCTACAATGAGCAGTTCTTC.

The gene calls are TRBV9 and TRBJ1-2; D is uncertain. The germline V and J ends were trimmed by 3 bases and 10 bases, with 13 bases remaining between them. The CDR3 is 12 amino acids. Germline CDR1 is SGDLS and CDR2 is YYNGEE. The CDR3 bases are TGTGCCAGCAGCGCCGACGGGTGGGTCTACACCTTC. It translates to CASSADGWVYTF.

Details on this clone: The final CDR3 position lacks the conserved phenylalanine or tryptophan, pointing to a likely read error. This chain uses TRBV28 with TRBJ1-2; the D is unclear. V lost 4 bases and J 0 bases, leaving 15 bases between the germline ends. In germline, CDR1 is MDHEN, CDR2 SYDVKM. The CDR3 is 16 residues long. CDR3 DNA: TGTGCCAGCAGTTCGTTTTACGGGTCACCTAACTATGGCTACACCCTC. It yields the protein CASSSFYGSPNYGYTL.

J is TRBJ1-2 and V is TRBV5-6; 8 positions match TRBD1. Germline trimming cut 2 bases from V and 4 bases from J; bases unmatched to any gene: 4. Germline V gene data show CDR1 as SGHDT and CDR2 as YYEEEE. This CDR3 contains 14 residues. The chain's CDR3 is CASSLSGGPYGYTF. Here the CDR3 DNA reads TGTGCCAGCAGCTTATCAGGGGGCCCCTATGGCTACACCTTC.

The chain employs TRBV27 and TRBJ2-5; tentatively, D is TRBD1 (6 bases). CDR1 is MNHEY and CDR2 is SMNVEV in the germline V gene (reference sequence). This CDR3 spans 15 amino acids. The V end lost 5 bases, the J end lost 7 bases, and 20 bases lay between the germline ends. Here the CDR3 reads CASSPQGQLAGTQYF. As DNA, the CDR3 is TGTGCCAGCAGTCCCCAGGGGCAGTTGGCTGGGACCCAGTACTTC.

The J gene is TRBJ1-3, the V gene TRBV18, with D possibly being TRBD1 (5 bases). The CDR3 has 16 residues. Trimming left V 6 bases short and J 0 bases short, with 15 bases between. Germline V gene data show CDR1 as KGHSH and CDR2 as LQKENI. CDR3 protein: CASSPNMQGSGNTIYF. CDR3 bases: TGTGCCAGCTCGCCCAACATGCAGGGCTCTGGAAACACCATATATTTT.

The CDR3 nucleotides are TGCACCAGCAGCCAAAAGCGCACGGTAGATACGCAGTATTTT. This translates into CTSSQKRTVDTQYF. This rearrangement joins TRBV1 to TRBJ2-3; TRBD2 is taken as the D call from the table, unchecked against the DNA. TRBV1 is annotated as a pseudogene. The CDR3 covers 14 residues.

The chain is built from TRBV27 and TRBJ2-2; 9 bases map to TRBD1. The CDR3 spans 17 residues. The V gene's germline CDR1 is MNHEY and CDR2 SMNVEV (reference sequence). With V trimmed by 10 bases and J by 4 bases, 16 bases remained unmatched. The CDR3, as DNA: TGTGCCACGCAGACCGACAGGGGGGTGGGTGGCACCGGGGAGCTGTTTTTT. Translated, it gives CATQTDRGVGGTGELFF.

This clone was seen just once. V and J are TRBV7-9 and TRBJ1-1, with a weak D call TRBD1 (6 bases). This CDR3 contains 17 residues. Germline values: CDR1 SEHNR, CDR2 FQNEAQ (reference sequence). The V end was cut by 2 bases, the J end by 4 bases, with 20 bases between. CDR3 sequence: CASSLSQGPPGGTEAFF. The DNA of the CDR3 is TGTGCCAGCAGCTTATCACAGGGTCCTCCTGGGGGCACTGAAGCTTTCTTT.

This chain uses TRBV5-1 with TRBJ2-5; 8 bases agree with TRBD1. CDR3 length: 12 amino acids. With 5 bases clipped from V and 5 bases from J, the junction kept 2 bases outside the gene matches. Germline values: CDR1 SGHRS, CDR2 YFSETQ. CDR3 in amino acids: CASRNRGETQYF. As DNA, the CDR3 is TGCGCCAGCAGGAACAGGGGGGAGACCCAGTACTTC.

CDR3 DNA: TGTGCCAGCTCAAACTACCAAGGATTCAATGAGCAGTTCTTC. Translation: CASSNYQGFNEQFF. The chain recombines TRBV6-1 with TRBJ2-1; D is unresolved. Germline assignment: CDR1 MNHNS and CDR2 SASEGT. Trimming took off 8 bases at V and 6 bases at J, with 17 bases between the two ends. CDR3 length: 14 residues.